This T cell receptor beta chain comes out of a study of a mutant IDH1 vaccine in newly diagnosed glioma. Background on the study: Patients received vaccination from 4-6 weeks after radiotherapy alone, or with temozolomide cycles. Held at week 35, visit V12 was the safety follow-up, and visit V13 followed at week 47.

About this clone: Its matching antigen is unknown.

This CDR3 spans 15 amino acids. Germline V gives CDR1 KGHSH, CDR2 LQKENI. V lost 3 bases and J 5 bases, leaving 16 bases between the germline ends. Sequenced by immunoSEQ multiplex PCR; TCRdb stores in-frame clones only, minus some. The top ten hold less than 5% of the sample, which has roughly 50,000 clones, more than 75% seen once. Findings and caveats of the study: Across multiple MHC alleles, 93.3% of patients had vaccine-induced responses.

Time point noted: week 47, end of study. One vaccine dose held 300 ug of mutant IDH1 20-mer peptide and came with topical imiquimod. Donor tumors were new WHO grade 3 or 4 IDH1-mutant, ATRX-lost astrocytomas. The input for sequencing was PBMCs, taken from a glioma patient whose treatment included an IDH1 peptide vaccine. The TCR comes from a woman in her thirties or forties with glioma. Some clones in this sample may be carry-over from other donors' samples. This rearrangement joins TRBV18 to TRBJ1-1; D is possibly TRBD1 (5 bases). The CDR3 spells CASSPYNGAGTEAFF. CDR3 nucleotides: TGTGCCAGCTCACCGTATAACGGGGCGGGGACTGAAGCTTTCTTT.